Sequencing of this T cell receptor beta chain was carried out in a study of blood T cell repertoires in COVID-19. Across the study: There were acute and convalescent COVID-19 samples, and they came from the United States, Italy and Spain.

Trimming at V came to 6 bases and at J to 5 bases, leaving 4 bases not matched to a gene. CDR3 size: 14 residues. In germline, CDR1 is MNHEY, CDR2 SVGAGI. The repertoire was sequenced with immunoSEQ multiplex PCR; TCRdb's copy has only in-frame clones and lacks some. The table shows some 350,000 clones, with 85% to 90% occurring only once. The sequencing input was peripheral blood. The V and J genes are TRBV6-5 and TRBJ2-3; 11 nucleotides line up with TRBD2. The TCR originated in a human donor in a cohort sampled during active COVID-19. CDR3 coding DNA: TGTGCCAGCAGACTAGCGGGGGCTATAGATACGCAGTATTTT. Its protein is CASRLAGAIDTQYF.